Presented here are 22 T cell receptor beta chains from one specimen sequenced in a study of blood T cell repertoires in COVID-19. Produced via immunoSEQ multiplex PCR; TCRdb's table is partial and in-frame only. The repertoire consists of under 350,000 clones, with about 85% occurring once and the leading ten covering 3.6%. Sequenced material: peripheral blood. The source of these receptors is a man younger than 35 with active or convalescent COVID-19.

The chain recombines TRBV5-1 with TRBJ2-3; TRBD2 aligns across 7 bases. CDR1 and CDR2 (germline): SGHRS, YFSETQ. The J segment lost 6 bases and the V segment lost 4 bases, leaving 8 bases of the junction unmatched. The CDR3 spans 14 residues. The CDR3 DNA reads TGCGCCAGCAGCCCCCTCTCCGGGAGGGATACGCAGTATTTT. As protein: CASSPLSGRDTQYF.

The rearrangement links TRBV6-1 to TRBJ1-5, with 9 bases lining up with TRBD1. Germline CDR1 and CDR2: MNHNS and SASEGT. Trimming cost V 3 bases and J 5 bases; bases outside gene matches: 5. This CDR3 has 15 amino acids. The CDR3, as DNA: TGTGCCAGCAGTGAGGACGGGACAGGGTATCAGCCCCAGCATTTT. Translation gives CASSEDGTGYQPQHF.

This clone came up once. The rearrangement links TRBV2 to TRBJ2-1, with D maybe TRBD2 (7 bases). V was cut by 4 bases and J by 4 bases, with 17 bases left in between. The CDR3 totals 16 residues. Germline V gene data show CDR1 as SNHLY and CDR2 as FYNNEI. CDR3 sequence (DNA): TGTGCCAGCAGTGGGTCACAGGGAGGGGGGTACAATGAGCAGTTCTTC. Amino acid sequence: CASSGSQGGGYNEQFF.

This clone was counted a few times. The rearrangement joins TRBV20-1 to TRBJ2-3; D call uncertain. The CDR3 consists of 11 residues. V was trimmed by 3 bases and J by 4 bases, leaving 5 bases between them. Per germline, CDR1 DFQATT and CDR2 SNEGSKA (reference sequence). The CDR3 here is CSASHSDTQYF. CDR3 DNA sequence: TGCAGTGCTAGCCACTCAGATACGCAGTATTTT.

The chain links TRBV6-1 to TRBJ2-7; no clear D gene. Trimming left V 1 base short and J 10 bases short, with 8 bases between. Germline V gene sequence: CDR1 MNHNS, CDR2 SASEGT. The CDR3 extends over 11 amino acids. The DNA of the CDR3 is TGTGCCAGCAGTGAAGACCCTAGTCAGTACTTC. It encodes CASSEDPSQYF.

The chain links TRBV12-3 or TRBV12-4 to TRBJ2-1; D unresolved. The CDR3 covers 11 residues. Deletions cut 4 bases from V and 6 bases from J, with 4 bases between. The CDR3 is CASSSINEQFF. The CDR3 DNA sequence: TGTGCCAGCAGTTCCATCAATGAGCAGTTCTTC.

The rearrangement uses TRBV7-9 and TRBJ2-1; D perhaps matches TRBD1 (5 bases). The germline V gene has CDR1 SEHNR and CDR2 FQNEAQ (reference sequence). V gave up 6 bases and J gave up 4 bases, with 7 bases separating them. There are 12 residues in the CDR3. DNA of the CDR3: TGTGCCAGCAGACCAGGGTACAATGAGCAGTTCTTC. It is translated as CASRPGYNEQFF.

This clone was counted once. This chain's CDR3 is CASSLGLHSYEQYF. The CDR3 DNA reads TGTGCCAGCAGCCTGGGCCTTCACTCCTACGAGCAGTACTTC. The chain employs TRBV27 and TRBJ2-7; D gene ambiguous. The CDR3 extends over 14 amino acids. V was cut by 6 bases and J by 0 bases, with 12 bases left in between. The V gene's germline CDR1 is MNHEY and CDR2 SMNVEV (reference sequence).

The chain couples TRBV4-1 to TRBJ2-1, with 8 bases lining up with TRBD1. The V gene end was trimmed by 3 bases and the J gene end by 0 bases; junction bases not matched to a gene: 7. Germline V gives CDR1 MGHRA, CDR2 YSYEKL. The CDR3 runs 17 residues. CDR3 sequence: CASSHIWDRSSYNEQFF. The CDR3 DNA reads TGCGCCAGCAGCCACATTTGGGACAGGAGCTCCTACAATGAGCAGTTCTTC.

The chain is built from TRBV18 and TRBJ2-7, with D maybe TRBD2 (6 bases). The CDR3 has 14 residues. The ends were cut back, 5 bases at V and 3 bases at J, with 14 bases in the middle. The germline V gene has CDR1 KGHSH and CDR2 LQKENI. CDR3 sequence: CASSKEGSIYEQYF. The CDR3 nucleotides are TGTGCCAGCTCAAAGGAGGGATCGATCTACGAGCAGTACTTC. Drawing the rest from reference TRBV18 and TRBJ2-7, the complete variable domain is NAGVMQNPRHLVRRRGQEARLRCSPMKGHSHVYWYRQLPEEGLKFMVYLQKENIIDESGMPKERFSAEFPKEGPSILRIQQVVRGDSAAYFCASSKEGSIYEQYFGPGTRLTVT.

The chain combines TRBV4-1 with TRBJ1-2, with 8 nucleotides matching TRBD1. CDR3 size: 15 residues. Per germline, CDR1 MGHRA and CDR2 YSYEKL. V dropped 3 bases and J dropped 2; count of bases not matched to a gene: 5. The CDR3 is CASSQSDRANYGYTF. CDR3 nucleotide sequence: TGCGCCAGCAGCCAGTCGGACAGGGCCAACTATGGCTACACCTTC.

The V gene is TRBV6-1, the J gene TRBJ1-2, with no clear D. This CDR3 has 13 residues. Germline V lookup: CDR1 MNHNS, CDR2 SASEGT. Trimming removed 8 bases from V and 1 base from J, with 11 bases in between. The CDR3 region has the DNA TGTGCCAGCGCTAGGGAGTATAACTATGGCTACACCTTC. It translates to CASAREYNYGYTF.

The rearrangement links TRBV5-3 to TRBJ1-1, with D perhaps TRBD1 (6 bases). TRBV5-3 is an ORF for which the function is uncertain. The CDR3 has 14 amino acids. Trimming took 5 bases from V and 4 from J, leaving 15 bases between them. The CDR3 sequence is CARSPSRGGTEAFF. CDR3 coding DNA: TGTGCCAGAAGTCCATCTAGGGGGGGCACTGAAGCTTTCTTT.

The chain uses TRBV9 and TRBJ2-3, with TRBD2 matching over 7 bases. Germline V gene sequence: CDR1 SGDLS, CDR2 YYNGEE. CDR3 size: 16 residues. Germline trimming cut 4 bases from V and 6 bases from J; bases unmatched to any gene: 14. The CDR3 is CASSLDLAVGLDTQYF. As DNA, the CDR3 is TGTGCCAGCAGCTTGGACCTAGCGGTCGGGCTGGATACGCAGTATTTT. The full variable domain, completed using reference TRBV9 and TRBJ2-3, is DSGVTQTPKHLITATGQRVTLRCSPRSGDLSVYWYQQSLDQGLQFLIQYYNGEERAKGNILERFSAQQFPDLHSELNLSSLELGDSALYFCASSLDLAVGLDTQYFGPGTRLTVL.

The genes are TRBV7-3 and TRBJ2-5; D is possibly TRBD1 (5 bases). CDR1 SGHTA and CDR2 FQGTGA come from the germline V gene. The CDR3 loop spans 13 amino acids. The V end was cut by 2 bases, the J end by 3 bases, with 7 bases between. As DNA, the CDR3 is TGTGCCAGCAGCTTAGGGGCAGAAGAGACCCAGTACTTC. It codes for CASSLGAEETQYF.

The chain has TRBV24-1 and TRBJ2-1; 7 positions match TRBD2. CDR1 is KGHDR and CDR2 is SFDVKD in the germline V gene. This CDR3 is built from 15 residues. Trimming took 7 bases from V and 8 from J; bases not matched to a gene: 13. The CDR3 spells CATRASGYDGHEQFF. CDR3 DNA: TGTGCCACCAGGGCTAGCGGCTACGACGGCCATGAGCAGTTCTTC.

CDR3 in amino acids: CASHMANQPQHF. CDR3 in DNA: TGTGCCAGCCACATGGCCAATCAGCCCCAGCATTTT. This sequence joins TRBV2 and TRBJ1-5; the D is unclear. From germline, CDR1 is SNHLY and CDR2 FYNNEI. The V gene lost 8 bases and the J gene lost 3 bases, with 8 bases spanning the gap. This CDR3 has 12 amino acids.

This clone was seen a handful of times. The chain has TRBV5-1 and TRBJ2-1; D may be TRBD2 (5 bases). This CDR3 contains 15 residues. The germline V gene has CDR1 SGHRS and CDR2 YFSETQ. V lost 5 bases, J lost 5 bases, and 17 bases lay in between. The CDR3 is CASSKEGYGNNEQFF. The CDR3 nucleotides read TGCGCCAGCAGTAAGGAAGGGTACGGGAACAATGAGCAGTTCTTC.

V gene TRBV7-9 combines with J gene TRBJ2-3; no definite D call. The CDR3 length is 15 residues. The germline V gene encodes CDR1 SEHNR and CDR2 FQNEAQ (reference sequence). Trimming cost V 6 bases and J 0 bases, with 13 bases left between them. CDR3 nucleotide sequence: TGTGCCAGCAGTCCTTCCACGGTCAGCACAGATACGCAGTATTTT. Residues: CASSPSTVSTDTQYF.

V and J are TRBV5-6 and TRBJ2-1; 7 bases match TRBD2. The germline V gene has CDR1 SGHDT and CDR2 YYEEEE. This CDR3 is 16 amino acids long. J gave up 5 bases and V 4 bases, and 12 bases lay outside the gene matches. In DNA, the CDR3 is TGTGCCAGCAGCGCTAGACTAGCTGGGACCCACAATGAGCAGTTCTTC. Protein: CASSARLAGTHNEQFF.

This clone showed up just once. The chain links TRBV9 to TRBJ1-1, with D uncertain. Germline V gene sequence: CDR1 SGDLS, CDR2 YYNGEE. The CDR3 extends over 13 amino acids. The V end lost 3 bases, the J end lost 5 bases, and 11 bases lay between the germline ends. In DNA, the CDR3 is TGTGCCAGCAGCGAAGGGAGCGGAACTGAAGCTTTCTTT. This translates into CASSEGSGTEAFF.

The V and J genes are TRBV29-1 and TRBJ1-1, with 7 positions matching TRBD1. V gave up 7 bases and J gave up 0 bases; unmatched junction bases: 5. Germline V gene data show CDR1 as SQVTM and CDR2 as ANQGSEA. CDR3 length: 13 residues. CDR3 nucleotide sequence: TGCAGCGCCCTCACAGGGGTGAACACTGAAGCTTTCTTT. Residues: CSALTGVNTEAFF.